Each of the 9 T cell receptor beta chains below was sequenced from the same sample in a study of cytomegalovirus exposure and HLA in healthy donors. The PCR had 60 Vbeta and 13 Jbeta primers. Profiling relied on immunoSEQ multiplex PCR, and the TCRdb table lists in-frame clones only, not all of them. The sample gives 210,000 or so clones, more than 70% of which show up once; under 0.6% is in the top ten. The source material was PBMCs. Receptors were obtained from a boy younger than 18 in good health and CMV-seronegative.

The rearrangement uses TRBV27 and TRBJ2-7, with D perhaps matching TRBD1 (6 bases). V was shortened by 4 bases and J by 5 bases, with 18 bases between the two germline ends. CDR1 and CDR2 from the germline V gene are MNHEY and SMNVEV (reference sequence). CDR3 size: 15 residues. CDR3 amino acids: CASSSTYSQGNEQYF. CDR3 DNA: TGTGCCAGCAGTTCAACCTACTCGCAGGGGAACGAGCAGTACTTC.

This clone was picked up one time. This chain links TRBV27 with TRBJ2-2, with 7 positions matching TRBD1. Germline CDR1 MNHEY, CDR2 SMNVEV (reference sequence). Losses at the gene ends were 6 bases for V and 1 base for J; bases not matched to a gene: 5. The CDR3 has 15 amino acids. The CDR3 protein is CASRPPGGNTGELFF. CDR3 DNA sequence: TGTGCCAGCAGACCCCCAGGGGGGAACACCGGGGAGCTGTTTTTT.

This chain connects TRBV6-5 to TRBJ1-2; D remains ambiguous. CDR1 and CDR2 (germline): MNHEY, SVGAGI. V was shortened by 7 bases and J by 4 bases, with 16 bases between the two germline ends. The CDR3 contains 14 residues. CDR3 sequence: CASTRVEGSYGYTF. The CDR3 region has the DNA TGTGCCAGCACCCGCGTTGAGGGAAGCTATGGCTACACCTTC.

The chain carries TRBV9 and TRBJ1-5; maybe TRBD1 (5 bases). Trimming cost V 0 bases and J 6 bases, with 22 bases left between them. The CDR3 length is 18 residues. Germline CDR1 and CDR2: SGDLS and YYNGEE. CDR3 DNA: TGTGCCAGCAGCGTAGGGCCCAGCGGCGGGGCGGAGGGTCAGCCCCAGCATTTT. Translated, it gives CASSVGPSGGAEGQPQHF.

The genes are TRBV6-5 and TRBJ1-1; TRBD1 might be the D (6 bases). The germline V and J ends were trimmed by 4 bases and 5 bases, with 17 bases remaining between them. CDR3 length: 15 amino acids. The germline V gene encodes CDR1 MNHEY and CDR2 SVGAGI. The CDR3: CASSFRDPGTTEAFF. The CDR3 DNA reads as TGTGCCAGCAGTTTCCGGGACCCAGGGACAACTGAAGCTTTCTTT.

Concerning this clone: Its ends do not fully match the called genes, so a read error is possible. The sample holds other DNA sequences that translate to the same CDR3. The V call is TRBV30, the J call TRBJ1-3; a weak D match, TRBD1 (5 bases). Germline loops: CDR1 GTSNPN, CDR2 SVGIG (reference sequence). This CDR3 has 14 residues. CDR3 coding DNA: TGTGCCTGGAGTGTCGGAGGGGCTGGCAACACCATATATTTT. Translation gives CAWSVGGAGNTIYF.

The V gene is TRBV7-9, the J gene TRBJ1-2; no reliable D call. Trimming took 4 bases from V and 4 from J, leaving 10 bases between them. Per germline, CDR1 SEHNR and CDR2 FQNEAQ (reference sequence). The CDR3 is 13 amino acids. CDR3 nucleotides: TGTGCCAGCAGCTCGGGAGCGATCTATGGCTACACCTTC. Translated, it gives CASSSGAIYGYTF.

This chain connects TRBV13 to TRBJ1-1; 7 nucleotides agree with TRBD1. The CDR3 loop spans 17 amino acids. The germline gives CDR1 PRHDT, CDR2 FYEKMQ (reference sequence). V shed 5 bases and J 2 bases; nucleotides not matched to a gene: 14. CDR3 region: CASSLGQVYPPNTEAFF. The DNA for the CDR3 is TGTGCCAGCAGCCTTGGACAGGTCTATCCCCCTAACACTGAAGCTTTCTTT.

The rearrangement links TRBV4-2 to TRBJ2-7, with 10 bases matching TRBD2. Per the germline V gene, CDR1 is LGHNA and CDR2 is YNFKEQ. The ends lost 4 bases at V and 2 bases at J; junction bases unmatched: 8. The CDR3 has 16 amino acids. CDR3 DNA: TGTGCCAGCAGCCGACATAGCGGGAGGAGAACCTACGAGCAGTACTTC. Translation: CASSRHSGRRTYEQYF.